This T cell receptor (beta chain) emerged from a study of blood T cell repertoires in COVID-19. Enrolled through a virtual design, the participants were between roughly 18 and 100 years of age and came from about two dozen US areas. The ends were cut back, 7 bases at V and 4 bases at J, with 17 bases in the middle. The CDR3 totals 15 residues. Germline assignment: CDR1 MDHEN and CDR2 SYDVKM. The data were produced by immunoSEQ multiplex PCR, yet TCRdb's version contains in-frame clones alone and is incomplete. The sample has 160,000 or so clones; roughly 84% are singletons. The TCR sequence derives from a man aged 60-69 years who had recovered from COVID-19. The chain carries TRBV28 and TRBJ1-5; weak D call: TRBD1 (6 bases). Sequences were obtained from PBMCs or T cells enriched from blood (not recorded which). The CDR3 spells CASKLTGWRNQPQHF. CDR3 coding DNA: TGTGCCAGCAAACTGACAGGTTGGCGGAATCAGCCCCAGCATTTT.